This T cell receptor (beta chain) was sequenced during a study of blood T cell repertoires in COVID-19. TCRdb keeps only in-frame clones here, not all; method: immunoSEQ multiplex PCR. The repertoire holds 170,000 or so clones, with about 88% as singletons. From germline, CDR1 is LNHDA and CDR2 SQIVND (reference sequence). The CDR3 consists of 16 residues. The V and J ends lost 1 base and 8 bases respectively, with 18 bases between them. Two negative PCRs, clearance, or symptom resolution had been documented for recovered Cohort 3 donors. Sequenced input: PBMCs or T cells enriched from blood (not recorded which). The chain has TRBV19 and TRBJ2-4; tentatively, D is TRBD1 (5 bases). The clonotype comes from a woman between 50 and 59 years old who had recovered from COVID-19. The CDR3 bases are TGTGCCAGTAGTATAGTCCCCGGCAGGGTGCGCGACATTCAGTACTTC. Amino acids: CASSIVPGRVRDIQYF.